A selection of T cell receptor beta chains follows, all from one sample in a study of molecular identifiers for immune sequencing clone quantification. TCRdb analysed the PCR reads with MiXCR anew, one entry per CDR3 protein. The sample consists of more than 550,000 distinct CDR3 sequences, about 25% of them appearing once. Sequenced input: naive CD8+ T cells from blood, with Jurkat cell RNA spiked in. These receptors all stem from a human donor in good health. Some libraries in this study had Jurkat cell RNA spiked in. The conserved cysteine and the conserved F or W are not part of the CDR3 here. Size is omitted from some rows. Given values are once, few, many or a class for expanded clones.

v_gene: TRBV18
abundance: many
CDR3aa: ASSEGVRYEQY

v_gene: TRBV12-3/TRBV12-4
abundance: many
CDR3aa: ASSLLIQTRDTQY

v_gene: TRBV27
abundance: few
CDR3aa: ASSLFFGQPQH

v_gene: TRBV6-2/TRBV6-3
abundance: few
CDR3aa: ASSPFKNEQF

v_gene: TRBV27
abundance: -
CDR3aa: ASRVRGGAGEQY

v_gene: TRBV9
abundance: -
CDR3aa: ASSEAGLTYNEQF

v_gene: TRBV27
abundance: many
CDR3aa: ASSMTGDGAYEQY

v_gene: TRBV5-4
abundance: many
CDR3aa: ASSLAAGRGGRNIQY

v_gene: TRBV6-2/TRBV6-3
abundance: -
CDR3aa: ASSYGAGPLSYEQY

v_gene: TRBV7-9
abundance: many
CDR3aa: ASSLADEKLF

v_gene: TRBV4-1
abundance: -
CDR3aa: ASSLWTSGGKNTDTQY

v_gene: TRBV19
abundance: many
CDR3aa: AAGTDTNTGELF

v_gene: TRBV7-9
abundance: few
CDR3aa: ASSFPPSGGSRDEQF

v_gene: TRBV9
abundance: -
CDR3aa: ASSEGRGGRLNTEAF

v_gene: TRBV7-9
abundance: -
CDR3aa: ASSGTSFGTDTQY

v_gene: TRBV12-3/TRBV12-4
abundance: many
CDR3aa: ASSLLDPRAGELF

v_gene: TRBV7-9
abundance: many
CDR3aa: ASSLGGGPYNEQF

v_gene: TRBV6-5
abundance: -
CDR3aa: ASKREGHAGELF

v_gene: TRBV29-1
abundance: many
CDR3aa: SVLTSELRRTDTQY

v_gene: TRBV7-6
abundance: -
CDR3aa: ASSLAGGQAPQY

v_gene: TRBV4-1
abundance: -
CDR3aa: ASSQPDSQETQY

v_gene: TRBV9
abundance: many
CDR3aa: ASSAGLAVSYEQY

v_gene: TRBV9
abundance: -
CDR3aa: ASSVVPSAFYEQY

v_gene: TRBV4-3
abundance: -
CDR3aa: ASSQDNRGYSYEQY

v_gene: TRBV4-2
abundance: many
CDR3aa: ASSQGLPGPGTEAF

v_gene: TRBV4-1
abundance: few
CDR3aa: ASSQDQGFSYEQY

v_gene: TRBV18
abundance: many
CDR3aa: ASSPPGRGSYEQY

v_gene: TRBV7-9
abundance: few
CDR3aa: ASSLARRGSLSYNEQF